A single sample is the source of the 15 T cell receptor beta chains below, sequenced in a study of T cell responses to AZD1222 COVID-19 vaccine. Measured with immunoSEQ multiplex PCR; TCRdb has only the in-frame clones, and not every one. Its listing shows about 140,000 clones. Source material: peripheral blood. All receptors derive from an adult in good health.

CDR3 coding DNA: TGTGCCAGCAGTTTAGATCAGGGGGCGCGCGCAGATACGCAGTATTTT. This sequence encodes CASSLDQGARADTQYF. The V gene is TRBV28, the J gene TRBJ2-3, with 8 bases identical to TRBD1. Trimming at V came to 2 bases and at J to 4 bases, leaving 8 bases not matched to a gene. The CDR3 consists of 16 residues. Per germline, CDR1 MDHEN and CDR2 SYDVKM.

The CDR3, as DNA: TGTGCCAGCAGCTTGTACGAGCCTCGGGAATACCGCTCCTACGAGCAGTACTTC. It translates to CASSLYEPREYRSYEQYF. This chain links TRBV7-8 with TRBJ2-7; D is possibly TRBD2 (5 bases). Germline V gene sequence: CDR1 SGHVS, CDR2 FQNEAQ. CDR3 length equals 18 residues. V dropped 3 bases and J dropped 0 bases, with 21 bases sitting between them. The complete variable domain, with remaining parts taken from reference TRBV7-8 and TRBJ2-7, reads GAGVSQSPRYKVAKRGQDVALRCDPISGHVSLFWYQQALGQGPEFLTYFQNEAQLDKSGLPSDRFFAERPEGSVSTLKIQRTQQEDSAVYLCASSLYEPREYRSYEQYFGPGTRLTVT.

V usage is TRBV7-2 and J usage is TRBJ1-5, with D uncertain. The CDR3 is 16 residues long. Germline values: CDR1 SGHTA, CDR2 FQGNSA. Trimming removed 6 bases at V and 0 bases at J, with 15 bases between. CDR3 in DNA: TGTGCCAGCAGTTTCAAACCGGGGAATAGCAATCAGCCCCAGCATTTT. This codes for CASSFKPGNSNQPQHF.

The chain links TRBV28 to TRBJ1-5, with 9 bases aligning to TRBD1. Germline values: CDR1 MDHEN, CDR2 SYDVKM. The length of the CDR3 is 22 residues. V was pared by 6 bases and J by 1 base, with 25 bases of the junction left unmatched. The CDR3 spells CASRTLGGKNRDRVLSNQPQHF. The CDR3, as DNA: TGTGCCAGCAGAACCTTGGGCGGAAAGAACCGGGACAGGGTATTGAGCAATCAGCCCCAGCATTTT.

The chain uses TRBV4-1 and TRBJ1-1; maybe TRBD1 (6 bases). The CDR3 consists of 16 residues. Per the germline V gene, CDR1 is MGHRA and CDR2 is YSYEKL. The V gene lost 2 bases and the J gene lost 1 base, with 14 bases spanning the gap. The CDR3 bases are TGCGCCAGCAGCCAATGGGGGGGCAGAAGGAACACTGAAGCTTTCTTT. It encodes CASSQWGGRRNTEAFF.

This rearrangement joins TRBV7-9 to TRBJ2-5; D ambiguous. The V end lost 1 base, the J end lost 5 bases, and 5 bases lay between the germline ends. The CDR3 has 12 amino acids. CDR1 SEHNR and CDR2 FQNEAQ come from the germline V gene (reference sequence). The CDR3 spells CASSLETETQYF. In nucleotides, the CDR3 is TGTGCCAGCAGCTTAGAGACGGAGACCCAGTACTTC.

The chain is built from TRBV5-6 and TRBJ1-1, with D maybe TRBD1 (6 bases). Germline values: CDR1 SGHDT, CDR2 YYEEEE. The CDR3 totals 14 residues. Trimming stripped 2 bases from V and 1 base from J, with 9 bases between. This CDR3 reads CASSFSRGNTEAFF. CDR3 DNA: TGTGCCAGCAGCTTTAGCAGGGGGAACACTGAAGCTTTCTTT.

The rearrangement links TRBV3-1 (or the pseudogene TRBV3-2) to TRBJ1-3; a possible D gene is TRBD1 (6 bases). The CDR3 consists of 16 residues. V was cut by 2 bases and J by 0 bases, with 11 bases left in between. The V gene's germline CDR1 is LGHDT and CDR2 YNNKEL (reference sequence). The CDR3 DNA reads as TGTGCCAGCAGCCAAACTACAGGGAGCTCTGGAAACACCATATATTTT. Translated, it gives CASSQTTGSSGNTIYF.

The J gene is TRBJ1-1, the V gene TRBV13; D is unclear. Germline-derived CDR1 and CDR2 are PRHDT and FYEKMQ (reference sequence). CDR3 length: 14 residues. V was shortened by 3 bases and J by 2 bases, with 10 bases between the two germline ends. The CDR3 DNA follows: TGTGCCAGCAGCTTGTGGGTGATTAACACTGAAGCTTTCTTT. Protein product: CASSLWVINTEAFF.

The V and J genes are TRBV6-5 and TRBJ1-3; D is undetermined. CDR3 length: 13 amino acids. The V and J ends lost 2 bases and 4 bases respectively, with 6 bases between them. The germline V gene has CDR1 MNHEY and CDR2 SVGAGI. The DNA of the CDR3 is TGTGCCAGCAGTTACAAGGCAGGAAACACCATATATTTT. This gives the protein CASSYKAGNTIYF.

The rearrangement links TRBV7-9 to TRBJ1-6; 11 bases map to TRBD1. Looked up from germline, CDR1 is SEHNR and CDR2 is FQNEAQ (reference sequence). The CDR3 sequence is 14 residues long. After removal of 6 bases from V and 8 bases from J, the junction contained 3 bases not matched to a gene. The CDR3 sequence is CASRRTGGDSPLHF. DNA for the CDR3: TGTGCCAGCAGACGGACAGGGGGCGATTCACCCCTCCACTTT.

The chain joins TRBV13 to TRBJ2-7, with D tentatively TRBD2 (5 bases). V lost 0 bases, J lost 2 bases, and 11 bases lay in between. The length of the CDR3 is 15 residues. The V gene's germline CDR1 is PRHDT and CDR2 FYEKMQ (reference sequence). This CDR3 reads CASSLGRAITYEQYF. The DNA of the CDR3 is TGTGCCAGCAGCTTAGGGCGGGCCATCACCTACGAGCAGTACTTC. Together with reference TRBV13 and TRBJ2-7, the CDR3 gives the full variable domain: AAGVIQSPRHLIKEKRETATLKCYPIPRHDTVYWYQQGPGQDPQFLISFYEKMQSDKGSIPDRFSAQQFSDYHSELNMSSLELGDSALYFCASSLGRAITYEQYFGPGTRLTVT.

The rearrangement joins TRBV7-9 to TRBJ1-2, with TRBD1 as a possible D gene (6 bases). The CDR3 length is 17 residues. Germline V lookup: CDR1 SEHNR, CDR2 FQNEAQ (reference sequence). Trimming took off 4 bases at V and 4 bases at J, with 22 bases between the two ends. This CDR3 is CASSSSAGGAPSYGYTF. The CDR3, as DNA: TGTGCCAGCAGCTCCTCCGCCGGGGGGGCCCCTAGCTATGGCTACACCTTC.

The V and J genes are TRBV10-3 and TRBJ1-5, with 7 bases fitting TRBD1. The germline gives CDR1 ENHRY, CDR2 SYGVKD. V lost 2 bases to trimming and J lost 6 bases; unmatched junction nucleotides: 13. This CDR3 spans 17 amino acids. CDR3 nucleotides: TGTGCCATCAGTGAGACCAATGACAGGGAGACCGGTCAGCCCCAGCATTTT. It is translated as CAISETNDRETGQPQHF.

The chain has TRBV11-2 and TRBJ2-1, with 7 bases matching TRBD2. Per germline, CDR1 SGHAT and CDR2 FQNNGV. This CDR3 spans 15 amino acids. V dropped 3 bases and J dropped 10; count of bases not matched to a gene: 12. DNA for the CDR3: TGTGCCAGCAGCTTGGTCGCTAGCGGTTCACAGGAGCAGTTCTTC. Translating gives CASSLVASGSQEQFF.